Following are 30 T cell receptor beta chains from one sample sequenced in a study of identical twins listed by TCRdb under 2016. The library was prepared using 5' RACE. Sequenced on an Illumina HiSeq 2000. TCRdb cleaned the public reads at Q25 with fastp, built clones with MiXCR and kept in-frame beta chains. Every entry covers one CDR3 protein and lists the most common genes and DNA from its rows. The sample table records 700,000 or so distinct CDR3 sequences; over 8.5% of these occur just once. The leading ten clones occupy more than 0.75% of the sample. Separately, the same data were catalogued under a study of yellow fever vaccine responses in identical twins.

The sequenced sample consisted of PBMCs. All receptors derive from a woman between 18 and 30 years old in good health.

In this sample, this clonotype turned up many times. The genes are TRBV27 and TRBJ2-3; the match to TRBD2 covers 8 bases. This CDR3 comprises 16 residues. V shed 1 base and J 4 bases; nucleotides not matched to a gene: 7. CDR1 and CDR2 (germline): MNHEY, SMNVEV (reference sequence). This CDR3 reads CASSLYGGAGADTQYF. CDR3 nucleotide sequence: TGTGCCAGCAGTTTATACGGGGGGGCCGGGGCAGATACGCAGTATTTT.

The genes are TRBV12-3 or TRBV12-4 and TRBJ2-6; D gene uncertain. Trimming pared 8 bases from V and 0 bases from J, leaving 8 bases between. The CDR3 totals 14 residues. This CDR3 is CASQTLSGANVLTF. CDR3 sequence (DNA): TGTGCCAGCCAGACCCTCTCTGGGGCCAACGTCCTGACTTTC.

CDR3 sequence reads: CASSSRFGAGNEQYF. The CDR3 coding sequence is TGTGCCAGCAGTTCACGATTCGGGGCGGGGAATGAGCAGTACTTC. J is TRBJ2-7 and V is TRBV27; tentatively, D is TRBD2 (6 bases). The germline V and J ends were trimmed by 4 bases and 7 bases, with 20 bases remaining between them. Germline V gene sequence: CDR1 MNHEY, CDR2 SMNVEV (reference sequence). The CDR3 sequence is 15 residues long.

This clonotype was detected a few times. V is TRBV4-3 and J is TRBJ2-7, with a possible D match to TRBD2 (7 bases). Per germline, CDR1 LGHNA and CDR2 YSLEER. V was clipped by 0 bases and J by 7 bases, with 16 bases between them. The CDR3 extends over 15 amino acids. The CDR3 DNA follows: TGCGCCAGCAGCCAAGAATGGGGGGGCGCGGGGGAGCAGTACTTC. The encoded protein is CASSQEWGGAGEQYF.

The chain joins TRBV28 to TRBJ2-1; D ambiguous. Germline values: CDR1 MDHEN, CDR2 SYDVKM. The CDR3 is made up of 15 amino acids. Trimming removed 7 bases from V and 4 bases from J, with 17 bases in between. The CDR3 reads CASTLTGHRYNEQFF. DNA for the CDR3: TGTGCCAGCACTCTCACGGGCCACAGATACAATGAGCAGTTCTTC.

In its sample, this clonotype was seen many times. The chain links TRBV12-3 or TRBV12-4 to TRBJ2-3; 11 nucleotides align to TRBD2. V shed 6 bases, J shed 4 bases, and the junction held 3 bases outside the gene matches. The CDR3 contains 14 residues. CDR3 nucleotide sequence: TGTGCCAGCAGAACTAGCGGGGGAGCAGATACGCAGTATTTT. Protein: CASRTSGGADTQYF.

This clonotype was seen ten or more times. The chain is built from TRBV15 and TRBJ1-2; the match to TRBD1 covers 8 bases. With V trimmed by 6 bases and J by 4 bases, 1 base remained unmatched. Per the germline V gene, CDR1 is LNHNV and CDR2 is YYDKDF (reference sequence). CDR3 size: 12 residues. In nucleotides, the CDR3 is TGTGCCACCAGGGGACAGGCCTATGGCTACACCTTC. Amino acids: CATRGQAYGYTF.

The chain couples TRBV7-2 to TRBJ1-3; 10 nucleotides match TRBD1. Trimming at V came to 1 base and at J to 3 bases, leaving 3 bases not matched to a gene. Germline V lookup: CDR1 SGHTA, CDR2 FQGNSA. This CDR3 is 16 amino acids long. The CDR3 reads CASSLDGTGVGNTIYF. The CDR3 bases are TGTGCCAGCAGCTTAGACGGGACAGGGGTTGGAAACACCATATATTTT. Full variable domain (missing parts from reference TRBV7-2 and TRBJ1-3): GAGVSQSPSNKVTEKGKDVELRCDPISGHTALYWYRQSLGQGLEFLIYFQGNSAPDKSGLPSDRFSAERTGGSVSTLTIQRTQQEDSAVYLCASSLDGTGVGNTIYFGEGSWLTVV.

This clonotype was recorded many times. This sequence joins TRBV12-3 or TRBV12-4 and TRBJ1-2, with TRBD1 matching over 7 bases. CDR3 length: 14 amino acids. V lost 4 bases, J lost 3 bases, and 5 bases stayed unmatched. The DNA of the CDR3 is TGTGCCAGCAGTTACAGGGGTGGCGACTATGGCTACACCTTC. This gives the protein CASSYRGGDYGYTF.

The sample holds a few counts of this clonotype. The chain recombines TRBV7-3 with TRBJ1-6; D uncertain. The CDR3 extends over 12 amino acids. V was pared by 5 bases and J by 9 bases, with 8 bases between. The germline V gene encodes CDR1 SGHTA and CDR2 FQGTGA. The CDR3 loop is CASSTPGSPLHF. The CDR3 bases are TGTGCCAGCAGCACCCCTGGTTCACCCCTCCACTTT.

V gene TRBV10-3 combines with J gene TRBJ2-7, with D unclear. The germline gives CDR1 ENHRY, CDR2 SYGVKD. This CDR3 has 13 residues. V was clipped by 7 bases and J by 3 bases, with 13 bases between them. CDR3 nucleotide sequence: TGTGCCATCAACAGTCCATCACTCTACGAGCAGTACTTC. Encoded protein: CAINSPSLYEQYF.

As concerns this clonotype: This clone may be a read error of a much larger clone one base away. Written as DNA, the CDR3 is TGTGCCAGCAGGGGGCAGGGAGATACGCCGTATTTT. Translating gives CASRGQGDTPYF. The chain has TRBV6-1 and TRBJ2-3; D possibly matches TRBD1 or TRBD2 (5 bases each). The CDR3 has 12 amino acids. Germline assignment: CDR1 MNHNS and CDR2 SASEGT.

This clonotype was seen at least ten times. The chain uses TRBV7-2 and TRBJ2-1; tentatively, D is TRBD2 (6 bases). Trimming removed 5 bases from V and 5 bases from J, with 13 bases in between. Germline CDR1 SGHTA, CDR2 FQGNSA. The CDR3 loop spans 14 amino acids. The CDR3 protein is CASSTYSGDNEQFF. The CDR3 DNA reads TGTGCCAGCAGCACCTACTCGGGAGACAATGAGCAGTTCTTC.

This clonotype was seen repeatedly, ten times or more. The chain combines TRBV7-9 with TRBJ2-1, with D possibly matching TRBD2 (6 bases). V lost 2 bases, J lost 6 bases, and 14 bases lay in between. The CDR3 extends over 15 amino acids. The V gene's germline CDR1 is SEHNR and CDR2 FQNEAQ (reference sequence). CDR3 protein: CASSLTAGPANEQFF. The CDR3 DNA reads as TGTGCCAGCAGCTTAACGGCGGGGCCCGCCAATGAGCAGTTCTTC.

This clonotype was seen ten or more times. The genes are TRBV12-3 or TRBV12-4 and TRBJ1-2; unclear D gene. Trimming shortened V by 6 bases and J by 4 bases, and 12 bases separated the two germline ends. This CDR3 contains 13 residues. The CDR3 loop is CASSPTQLYGYTF. As DNA, the CDR3 is TGTGCCAGCAGCCCAACTCAGCTCTATGGCTACACCTTC.

The V and J genes are TRBV11-2 and TRBJ2-3, with TRBD2 matching 8 bases. V dropped 2 bases and J dropped 0; count of bases not matched to a gene: 4. Germline values: CDR1 SGHAT, CDR2 FQNNGV. This CDR3 is 16 amino acids long. The CDR3, as DNA: TGTGCCAGCAGCTTATACCAGCGGGGGAGCACAGATACGCAGTATTTT. Its translation: CASSLYQRGSTDTQYF.

This clonotype was detected ten times or more. This chain connects TRBV3-1 to TRBJ2-7, with D maybe TRBD2 (6 bases). Trimming pared 2 bases from V and 3 bases from J, leaving 14 bases between. Germline values: CDR1 LGHDT, CDR2 YNNKEL (reference sequence). The CDR3 sequence is 15 residues long. The CDR3 DNA follows: TGTGCCAGCAGCCAATTTCCGGGGGAGGTCTACGAGCAGTACTTC. It yields the protein CASSQFPGEVYEQYF.

The V gene is TRBV27, the J gene TRBJ1-1; a weak D match, TRBD1 (5 bases). Germline V lookup: CDR1 MNHEY, CDR2 SMNVEV (reference sequence). V lost 6 bases and J lost 0, with 14 bases in between. The CDR3 extends over 15 amino acids. The CDR3 DNA sequence: TGTGCCAGCAGACCGTACGACAGACTGAACACTGAAGCTTTCTTT. As protein: CASRPYDRLNTEAFF.

The sample holds many counts of this clonotype. V gene TRBV6-1 combines with J gene TRBJ2-1, with 7 bases lining up with TRBD2. CDR1 and CDR2 from the germline V gene are MNHNS and SASEGT. The CDR3 consists of 13 residues. J gave up 7 bases and V 6 bases, and 6 bases lay outside the gene matches. Here the CDR3 DNA reads TGTGCCAGCAGGTCTGGGACTACAAATGAGCAGTTCTTC. The encoded protein is CASRSGTTNEQFF.

This clonotype was counted only a few times. The rearrangement uses TRBV6-2 or TRBV6-3 and TRBJ2-2; possible D gene TRBD2, 5 bases. Germline V CDR1 and CDR2: MNHEY, SVGEGT. This CDR3 has 16 residues. Trimming pared 8 bases from V and 2 bases from J, leaving 18 bases between. In DNA, the CDR3 is TGTGCCAGCGGAAAAACGGGCAGCGGCAACACCGGGGAGCTGTTTTTT. Its protein is CASGKTGSGNTGELFF.

This clonotype has only a few counts. This chain connects TRBV29-1 to TRBJ1-1; no definite D call. The germline CDR1 and CDR2 sequences are SQVTM and ANQGSEA. The ends were cut back, 5 bases at V and 4 bases at J, with 14 bases in the middle. The CDR3 extends over 13 amino acids. The CDR3 spells CSVNEGGSTEAFF. CDR3 DNA: TGCAGCGTTAACGAGGGTGGTAGCACTGAAGCTTTCTTT. Complete variable domain (other parts from reference TRBV29-1 and TRBJ1-1): SAVISQKPSRDICQRGTSLTIQCQVDSQVTMMFWYRQQPGQSLTLIATANQGSEATYESGFVIDKFPISRPNLTFSTLTVSNMSPEDSSIYLCSVNEGGSTEAFFGQGTRLTVV.

The genes are TRBV6-5 and TRBJ2-7, with D maybe TRBD2 (6 bases). This CDR3 spans 16 amino acids. Germline CDR1 is MNHEY and CDR2 is SVGAGI. V was clipped by 4 bases and J by 0 bases, with 16 bases between them. The CDR3, as DNA: TGTGCCAGCAGTTTGTCCGGGACTTATCCCTCCTACGAGCAGTACTTC. It codes for CASSLSGTYPSYEQYF.

This clonotype was picked up a small number of times. This chain connects TRBV7-2 to TRBJ2-7; D gene unclear. Germline CDR1 SGHTA, CDR2 FQGNSA. The V end was cut by 6 bases, the J end by 10 bases, with 16 bases between. This CDR3 comprises 12 residues. The CDR3 DNA reads TGTGCCAGCAGACACCCGGATGGCTTTCAGTACTTC. It translates to CASRHPDGFQYF.

In its sample, this clonotype was seen many times. The V call is TRBV28, the J call TRBJ1-2; D is perhaps TRBD1 (5 bases). Deletions cut 4 bases from V and 1 base from J, with 16 bases between. The germline V gene encodes CDR1 MDHEN and CDR2 SYDVKM. This CDR3 is built from 16 residues. The CDR3 DNA reads TGTGCCAGCAGTTCCCCCCGGGGCGGGAATAACTATGGCTACACCTTC. Its translation is CASSSPRGGNNYGYTF.

The genes are TRBV5-5 and TRBJ2-1, with TRBD2 as a possible D gene (5 bases). CDR1 SGHKS and CDR2 YYEKEE come from the germline V gene (reference sequence). The length of the CDR3 is 15 residues. The V end was cut by 0 bases, the J end by 2 bases, with 9 bases between. Here the CDR3 DNA reads TGTGCCAGCAGCTTGGGGTCTAGCCCCTACAATGAGCAGTTCTTC. Translated, it gives CASSLGSSPYNEQFF.

This clonotype was seen many times. The chain couples TRBV15 to TRBJ2-2; maybe TRBD1 (5 bases). Trimming took 0 bases from V and 2 from J, leaving 16 bases between them. This CDR3 region has 18 residues. Germline V gene sequence: CDR1 LNHNV, CDR2 YYDKDF (reference sequence). CDR3 bases: TGTGCCACCAGCAGAGAATCCCCCAGGGATACAAACACCGGGGAGCTGTTTTTT. Protein: CATSRESPRDTNTGELFF.

Ten or more counts support this clonotype. The genes are TRBV12-3 or TRBV12-4 and TRBJ2-7; 8 bases fit TRBD1. The CDR3 is 15 amino acids. Trimming took 2 bases from V and 9 from J; bases not matched to a gene: 12. The CDR3 nucleotides read TGTGCCAGCAGTTTATGGGACAGGCCCTTGGGTGGGCAGTACTTC. Its translation: CASSLWDRPLGGQYF.

This clonotype was detected only a few times. The J gene is TRBJ1-1, the V gene TRBV4-2; 8 nucleotides line up with TRBD1. The CDR3 runs to 16 residues. The J segment lost 2 bases and the V segment lost 7 bases, leaving 12 bases of the junction unmatched. From germline, CDR1 is LGHNA and CDR2 YNFKEQ. CDR3 in amino acids: CASTSPEGTGNTEAFF. Here the CDR3 DNA reads TGTGCCAGCACAAGCCCAGAAGGGACAGGAAACACTGAAGCTTTCTTT.

This clonotype has at least ten counts. The chain links TRBV7-2 to TRBJ2-5; the match to TRBD1 covers 7 bases. After removal of 3 bases from V and 4 bases from J, the junction contained 8 bases not matched to a gene. The CDR3 runs to 15 residues. Germline CDR1 reads SGHTA; CDR2 reads FQGNSA. CDR3 in amino acids: CASSFRSTGAETQYF. CDR3 DNA: TGTGCCAGCAGCTTCCGATCCACAGGGGCAGAGACCCAGTACTTC.

The table lists this clonotype with many counts. The genes are TRBV15 and TRBJ2-7; D is undetermined. Looked up from germline, CDR1 is LNHNV and CDR2 is YYDKDF (reference sequence). The CDR3 sequence is 15 residues long. With 0 bases removed from V and 0 bases from J, the gap between germline ends came to 9 bases. CDR3 DNA sequence: TGTGCCACCAGCAGAGATCGTACAACCTCCTACGAGCAGTACTTC. Protein sequence: CATSRDRTTSYEQYF.